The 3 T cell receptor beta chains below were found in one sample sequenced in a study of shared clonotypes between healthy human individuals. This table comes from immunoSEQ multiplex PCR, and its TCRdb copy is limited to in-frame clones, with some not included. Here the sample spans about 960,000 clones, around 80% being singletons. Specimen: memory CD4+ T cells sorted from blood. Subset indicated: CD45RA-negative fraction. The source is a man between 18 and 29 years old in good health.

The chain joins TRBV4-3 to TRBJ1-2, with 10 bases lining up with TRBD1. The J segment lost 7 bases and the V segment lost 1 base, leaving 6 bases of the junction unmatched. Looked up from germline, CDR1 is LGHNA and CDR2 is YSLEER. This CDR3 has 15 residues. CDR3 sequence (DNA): TGCGCCAGCAGCCAAGTTCGACAGGGGGCACGTGGCTACACCTTC. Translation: CASSQVRQGARGYTF.

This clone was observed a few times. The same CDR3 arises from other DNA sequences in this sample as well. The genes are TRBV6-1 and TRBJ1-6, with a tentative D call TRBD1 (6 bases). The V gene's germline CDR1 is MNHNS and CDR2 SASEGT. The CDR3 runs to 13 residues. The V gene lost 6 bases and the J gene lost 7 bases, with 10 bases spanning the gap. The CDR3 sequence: CASRRDTNSPLHF. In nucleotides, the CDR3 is TGTGCCAGCAGAAGGGACACCAATTCACCCCTCCACTTT.

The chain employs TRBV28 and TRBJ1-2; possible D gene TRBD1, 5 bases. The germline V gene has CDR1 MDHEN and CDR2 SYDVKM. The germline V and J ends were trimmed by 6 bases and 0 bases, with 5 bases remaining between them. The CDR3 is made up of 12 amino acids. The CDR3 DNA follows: TGTGCCAGCAGGACAGCTAACTATGGCTACACCTTC. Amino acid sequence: CASRTANYGYTF.